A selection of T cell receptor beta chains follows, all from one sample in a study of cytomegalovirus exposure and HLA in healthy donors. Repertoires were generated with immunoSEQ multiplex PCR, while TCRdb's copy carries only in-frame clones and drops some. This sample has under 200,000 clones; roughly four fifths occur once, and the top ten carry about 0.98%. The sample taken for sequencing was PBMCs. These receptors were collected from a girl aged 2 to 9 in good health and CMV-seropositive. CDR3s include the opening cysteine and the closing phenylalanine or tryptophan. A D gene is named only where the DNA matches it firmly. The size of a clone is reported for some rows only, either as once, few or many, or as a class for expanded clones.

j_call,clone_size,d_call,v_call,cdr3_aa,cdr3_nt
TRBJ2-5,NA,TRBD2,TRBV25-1,CASSESGAGAEETQYF,TGTGCCAGCAGTGAATCCGGGGCGGGAGCCGAAGAGACCCAGTACTTC
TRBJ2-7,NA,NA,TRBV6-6,CASSSTQSYEQYF,TGTGCCAGCAGTTCGACACAGAGTTACGAGCAGTACTTC
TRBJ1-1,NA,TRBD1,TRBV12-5,CASGSGDSYTEAFF,TGTGCTAGTGGTTCCGGGGACAGCTACACTGAAGCTTTCTTT
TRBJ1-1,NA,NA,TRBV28,CASRPRLIKTINTEAFF,TGTGCCAGCAGGCCCCGTCTTATTAAGACTATAAACACTGAAGCTTTCTTT
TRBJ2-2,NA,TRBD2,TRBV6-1,CASRETSGTGELFF,TGTGCCAGCAGAGAGACTAGCGGGACCGGGGAGCTGTTTTTT
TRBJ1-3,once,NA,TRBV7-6,CASSPGGALNTIYF,TGTGCCAGCAGCCCCGGGGGGGCGCTAAACACCATATATTTT
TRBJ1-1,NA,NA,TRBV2,CASTLFGESNTEAFF,TGTGCCAGCACCCTCTTCGGAGAGTCCAACACTGAAGCTTTCTTT
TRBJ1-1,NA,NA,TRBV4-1,CASSHATGLNTEAFF,TGCGCCAGCAGCCATGCCACAGGGTTGAACACTGAAGCTTTCTTT
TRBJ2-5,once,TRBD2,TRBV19,CASSVGQREGTQYF,TGTGCCAGTAGTGTAGGTCAGCGGGAGGGGACCCAGTACTTC
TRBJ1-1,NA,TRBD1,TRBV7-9,CASSLGEFQGGTEAFF,TGTGCCAGCAGCTTAGGAGAATTCCAGGGGGGCACTGAAGCTTTCTTT
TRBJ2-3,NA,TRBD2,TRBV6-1,CASIKAGGVRDTQYF,TGTGCCAGCATCAAAGCGGGAGGCGTCAGAGATACGCAGTATTTT
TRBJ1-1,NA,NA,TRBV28,CASISYGGGLNTEAFF,TGTGCCAGCATCTCGTACGGGGGAGGACTGAACACTGAAGCTTTCTTT
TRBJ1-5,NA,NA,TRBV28,CASSDYSNQPQHF,TGTGCCAGCAGCGACTATAGCAATCAGCCCCAGCATTTT
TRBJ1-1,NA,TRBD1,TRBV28,CASSVRQGTSAFF,TGTGCCAGCAGTGTTCGACAGGGGACTTCAGCTTTCTTT
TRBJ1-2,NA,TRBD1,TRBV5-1,CASSFDTGTAISYGYTF,TGCGCCAGCAGCTTCGACACCGGGACAGCTATTTCTTATGGCTACACCTTC
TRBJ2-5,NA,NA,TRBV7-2,CASSPRTPRALETQYF,TGTGCCAGCAGCCCTAGGACCCCCAGGGCCTTAGAGACCCAGTACTTC
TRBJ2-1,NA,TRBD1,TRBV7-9,CASIHRGSQAEQFF,TGTGCCAGCATCCACAGGGGGAGTCAGGCTGAGCAGTTCTTC
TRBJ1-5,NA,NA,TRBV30,CAWSQAVNQPQHF,TGTGCCTGGAGTCAGGCAGTAAATCAGCCCCAGCATTTT
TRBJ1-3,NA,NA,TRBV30,CAWDSGTQDGNTIYF,TGTGCCTGGGACTCCGGGACTCAAGATGGAAACACCATATATTTT
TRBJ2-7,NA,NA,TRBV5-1,CASSPTVSYEQYF,TGCGCCAGCAGCCCGACAGTTTCCTACGAGCAGTACTTC
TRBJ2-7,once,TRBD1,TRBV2,CASETQGVSYEQYF,TGTGCCAGTGAAACACAGGGGGTTTCCTACGAGCAGTACTTC
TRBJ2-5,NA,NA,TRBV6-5,CASSYSGRNQETQYF,TGTGCCAGCAGTTATAGTGGGAGGAACCAAGAGACCCAGTACTTC
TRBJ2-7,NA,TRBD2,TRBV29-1,CSVELAGDYEQYF,TGCAGCGTTGAACTAGCGGGAGATTACGAGCAGTACTTC
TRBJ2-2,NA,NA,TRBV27,CASSLWGLSGELFF,TGTGCCAGCAGTTTATGGGGGCTCTCCGGGGAGCTGTTTTTT
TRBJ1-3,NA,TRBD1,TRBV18,CASSPGQGANGNTIYF,TGTGCCAGCTCACCCGGACAGGGGGCGAACGGAAACACCATATATTTT
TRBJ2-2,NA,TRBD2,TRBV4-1,CASSQVGAGYTGELFF,TGCGCCAGCAGCCAAGTGGGAGCGGGGTACACCGGGGAGCTGTTTTTT
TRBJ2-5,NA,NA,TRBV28,CASSPDSGETQYF,TGTGCCAGCAGTCCTGACAGTGGGGAGACCCAGTACTTC
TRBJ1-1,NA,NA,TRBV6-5,CASSLGGNTEAFF,TGTGCCAGCAGTTTAGGGGGGAACACTGAAGCTTTCTTT
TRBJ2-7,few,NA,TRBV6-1,CASTRSYEQYF,TGTGCCAGCACTCGCTCCTACGAGCAGTACTTC
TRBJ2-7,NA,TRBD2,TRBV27,CASSPGLAVSYEQYF,TGTGCCAGCAGCCCGGGACTAGCGGTGTCCTACGAGCAGTACTTC
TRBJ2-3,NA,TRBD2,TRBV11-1,CASSFSGKWTDTQYF,TGTGCCAGCAGCTTTAGCGGGAAGTGGACAGATACGCAGTATTTT
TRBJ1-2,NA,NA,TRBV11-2,CASSLGHIGYTF,TGTGCCAGCAGCTTAGGTCACATAGGCTACACCTTC
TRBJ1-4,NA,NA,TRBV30,CAWREGANEKLFF,TGTGCCTGGAGAGAGGGGGCTAATGAAAAACTGTTTTTT
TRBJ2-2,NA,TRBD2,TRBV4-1,CASSRWTSGSLTGELFF,TGCGCCAGCAGCCGGTGGACTAGCGGGAGTCTGACCGGGGAGCTGTTTTTT
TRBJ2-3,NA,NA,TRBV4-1,CASSQASLTDTQYF,TGCGCCAGCAGCCAAGCTAGTCTCACAGATACGCAGTATTTT
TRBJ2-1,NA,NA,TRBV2,CASIFPSNEQFF,TGTGCCAGCATCTTCCCTAGCAATGAGCAGTTCTTC
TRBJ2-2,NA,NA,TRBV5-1,CASSRTSSGELFF,TGCGCCAGCAGCCGTACTAGCTCCGGGGAGCTGTTTTTT
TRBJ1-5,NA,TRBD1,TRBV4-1,CASSHITRPGGIDQPQHF,TGCGCCAGCAGCCATATAACCCGGCCAGGGGGCATTGATCAGCCCCAGCATTTT
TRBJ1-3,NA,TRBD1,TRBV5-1,CASSFGQASGNTIYF,TGCGCCAGCAGCTTCGGACAGGCTTCTGGAAACACCATATATTTT
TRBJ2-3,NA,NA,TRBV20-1,CSAELADTQYF,TGCAGTGCGGAACTAGCAGATACGCAGTATTTT
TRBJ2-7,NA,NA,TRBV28,CASSLTGYEQYF,TGTGCCAGCAGCTTAACAGGTTACGAGCAGTACTTC
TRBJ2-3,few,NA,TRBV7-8,CASSSPAGTRTDTQYF,TGTGCCAGCAGCTCCCCTGCGGGAACCCGCACAGATACGCAGTATTTT
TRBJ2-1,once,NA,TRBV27,CASSLSLLNEQFF,TGTGCCAGCAGTTTATCCCTCCTCAATGAGCAGTTCTTC
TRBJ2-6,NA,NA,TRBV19,CASTSDGANVLTF,TGTGCCAGTACGAGTGATGGGGCCAACGTCCTGACTTTC
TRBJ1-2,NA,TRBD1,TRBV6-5,CASRSQTGVSYGYTF,TGTGCCAGCAGGTCCCAGACAGGGGTGAGCTATGGCTACACCTTC
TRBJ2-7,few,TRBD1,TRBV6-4,CASPAGGEVHEQYF,TGTGCCAGCCCCGCAGGGGGCGAAGTTCACGAGCAGTACTTC
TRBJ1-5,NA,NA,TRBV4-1,CASSQEPWPPNQPQHF,TGCGCCAGCAGCCAAGAGCCTTGGCCCCCGAATCAGCCCCAGCATTTT
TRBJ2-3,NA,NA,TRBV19,CASSESSTDTQYF,TGTGCCAGTAGCGAGTCTAGCACAGATACGCAGTATTTT
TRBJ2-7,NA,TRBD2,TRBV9,CASSVSGQGTSGRALGEQYF,TGTGCCAGCAGCGTATCGGGACAGGGGACTAGCGGGAGGGCCTTGGGGGAGCAGTACTTC
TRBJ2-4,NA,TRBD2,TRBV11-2,CASAEVVGRLAAAKNIQYF,TGTGCCAGCGCCGAAGTAGTGGGACGACTAGCGGCCGCCAAAAACATTCAGTACTTC
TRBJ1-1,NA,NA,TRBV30,CAWSADTEAFF,TGTGCCTGGAGTGCGGACACTGAAGCTTTCTTT
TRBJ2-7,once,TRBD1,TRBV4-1,CASSQGTSGTAHEQYF,TGCGCCAGCAGCCAAGGAACTTCCGGGACAGCGCACGAGCAGTACTTC
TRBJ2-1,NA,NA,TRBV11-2,CASSLVGVAYNEQFF,TGTGCCAGCAGCTTAGTGGGAGTAGCCTACAATGAGCAGTTCTTC
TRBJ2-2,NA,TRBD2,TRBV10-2,CASKGLANTGELFF,TGCGCCAGCAAGGGACTAGCGAACACCGGGGAGCTGTTTTTT